The T cell receptor beta chain under discussion was sequenced for a study of blood T cell repertoires in COVID-19. Study-wide context: Sources were T cells, B-cell-depleted T cells, or PBMCs; the material itself was cDNA or gDNA.

V was clipped by 4 bases and J by 4 bases; unmatched bases: 6. CDR1 is SGHNT, CDR2 YYREEE, per germline (reference sequence). CDR3 length: 14 residues. This clone has only one observation. As handled by the study authors: How many nucleated cells were present was estimated from reference gene primer amplification. TCRdb keeps only in-frame clones here, not all; method: immunoSEQ multiplex PCR. Clonal size and the V and J genes are those of that table, whereas D and trimming came from the DNA. The repertoire holds fewer than 300,000 clones, with 88% as singletons. The specimen was peripheral blood. The sequence was collected from a man aged 60-69 years who had recovered from COVID-19. This rearrangement joins TRBV5-4 to TRBJ1-1; 8 nucleotides align to TRBD1. The CDR3 reads CASSGGQASTEAFF. CDR3 coding DNA: TGTGCCAGCAGCGGGGGACAGGCGAGCACTGAAGCTTTCTTT.